The clone carrying this T cell receptor beta chain was counted only a few times. What it recognizes is unknown. The data were obtained in a study of molecular identifiers for immune sequencing clone quantification. Germline V gives CDR1 LNHDA, CDR2 SQIVND (reference sequence). CDR3 length: 13 amino acids. V lost 5 bases, J lost 14 bases, and 21 bases lay in between. TCRdb reprocessed the PCR reads via MiXCR and lists one record per CDR3 protein. This table has approximately 550,000 distinct CDR3 sequences, about a quarter appearing once. Study-level points and caveats: Clones that exceeded 20 RNA copies held over 98% of effector molecules, yet under 1% in naive cells. Barcode sharing among identical TCR molecules could make large clones appear smaller.

This rearrangement joins TRBV19 to TRBJ1-2; D remains unclear. Input material: naive CD8+ T cells from blood, with Jurkat cell RNA spiked in. Subset noted: FACS-sorted CD8+CD4-CCR7+CD45RA+ naive T cells. The receptor was isolated from a human donor in good health. Some libraries in this study had Jurkat cell RNA spiked in. CDR3 loop: CASSPTVTLPLTF. Here the CDR3 DNA reads TGTGCCAGTAGTCCCACTGTGACTCTCCCGCTAACCTTC.